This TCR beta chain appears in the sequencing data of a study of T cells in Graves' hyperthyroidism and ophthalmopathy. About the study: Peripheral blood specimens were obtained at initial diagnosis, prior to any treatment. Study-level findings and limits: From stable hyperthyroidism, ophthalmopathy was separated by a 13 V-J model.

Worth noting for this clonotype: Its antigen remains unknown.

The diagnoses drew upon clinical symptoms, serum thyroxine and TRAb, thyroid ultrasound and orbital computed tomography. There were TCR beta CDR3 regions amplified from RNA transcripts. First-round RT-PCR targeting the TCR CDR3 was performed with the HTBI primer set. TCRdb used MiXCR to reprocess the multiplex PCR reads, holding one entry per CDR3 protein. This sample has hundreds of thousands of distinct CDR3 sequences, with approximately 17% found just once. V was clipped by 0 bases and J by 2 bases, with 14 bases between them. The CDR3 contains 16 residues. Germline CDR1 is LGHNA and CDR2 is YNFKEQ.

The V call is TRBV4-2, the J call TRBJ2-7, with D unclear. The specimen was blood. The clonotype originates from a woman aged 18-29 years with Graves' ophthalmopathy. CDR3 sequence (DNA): TGTGCCAGCAGCCAAGATGCGGCAGGTGCCACCTACGAGCAGTACTTC. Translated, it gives CASSQDAAGATYEQYF.